The present TCR beta chain was sequenced within a study of shared clonotypes between healthy human individuals. This CDR3 spans 12 amino acids. V was shortened by 2 bases and J by 0 bases, with 2 bases between the two germline ends. Germline CDR1 is MDHEN and CDR2 is SYDVKM. A word on this clone: The sample carries other DNA sequences with the same CDR3.

Execution of the assay was at deep level. The table came from immunoSEQ multiplex PCR; TCRdb's copy has only in-frame clones and leaves some out. This repertoire shows hundreds of thousands of clones, 60% to 75% found once; its top ten account for around 1.7%. The sequenced sample was memory CD4+ T cells sorted from blood. Subset noted: CD45RA-negative fraction. This TCR was sampled from a woman in her thirties in good health. The rearrangement uses TRBV28 and TRBJ2-7; no reliable D call. The DNA of the CDR3 is TGTGCCAGCAGTTTAAACTCCTACGAGCAGTACTTC. Translated: CASSLNSYEQYF.